Here is one T cell receptor (beta chain) with its context. The source of the sample is a study of blood T cell repertoires in COVID-19. The wider study: Both acute and convalescent COVID-19 samples were obtained from the United States, Italy and Spain. The cDNA or gDNA used as material had been derived from T cells, B-cell-depleted T cells, or PBMCs.

Per the original data handling: Nucleated cell number was recorded as an estimate derived from reference gene primer amplification. Sequencing was performed with immunoSEQ multiplex PCR; in TCRdb, only in-frame clones are kept and a portion is missing. That table is the source of V, J and clone size, and D and trimming were worked out from the DNA. The table includes some 120,000 clones, around nine tenths detected once. V was clipped by 10 bases and J by 0 bases, with 19 bases between them. The CDR3 sequence is 16 residues long. Germline loops: CDR1 MNHNY, CDR2 SVGAGI (reference sequence). Source material: peripheral blood. This clonotype was sampled from a human donor in a cohort sampled during active COVID-19. This chain links TRBV6-6 with TRBJ2-1; D might be TRBD2 (6 bases). CDR3 sequence (DNA): TGTGCCACACGAGGAGCGGGCGGGTACTCCTACAATGAGCAGTTCTTC. Protein: CATRGAGGYSYNEQFF.